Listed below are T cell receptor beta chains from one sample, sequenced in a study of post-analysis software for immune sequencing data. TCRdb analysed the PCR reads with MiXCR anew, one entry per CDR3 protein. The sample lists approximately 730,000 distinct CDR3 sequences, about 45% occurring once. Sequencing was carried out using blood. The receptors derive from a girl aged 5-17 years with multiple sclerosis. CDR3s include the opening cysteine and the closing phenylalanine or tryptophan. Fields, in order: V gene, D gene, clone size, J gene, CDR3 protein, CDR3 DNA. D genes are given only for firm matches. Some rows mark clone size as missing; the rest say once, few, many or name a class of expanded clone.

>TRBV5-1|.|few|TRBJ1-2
CASRGEDGYTF
TGCGCCAGCAGAGGGGAGGATGGCTACACCTTC
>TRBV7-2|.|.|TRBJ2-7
CASTHGATYEQYF
TGTGCCAGCACCCACGGGGCCACCTACGAGCAGTACTTC
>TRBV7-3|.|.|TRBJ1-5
CASSRTQGQPQHF
TGTGCCAGCAGCAGGACCCAGGGGCAGCCCCAGCATTTT
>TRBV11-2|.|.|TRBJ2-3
CASSLGSIDTQYF
TGTGCCAGCAGCCTAGGTTCGATTGATACGCAGTATTTT
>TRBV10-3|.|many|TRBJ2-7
CAISESISGTGVKYEQYF
TGTGCCATCAGTGAGTCGATAAGCGGGACAGGAGTTAAGTACGAGCAGTACTTC
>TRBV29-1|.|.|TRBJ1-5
CSAQSISNQPQHF
TGCAGCGCCCAAAGTATTAGCAATCAGCCCCAGCATTTT
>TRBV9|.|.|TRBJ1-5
CASTPRNRQSYSNQPQHF
TGTGCCAGCACCCCGAGAAACCGACAGTCTTATAGCAATCAGCCCCAGCATTTT
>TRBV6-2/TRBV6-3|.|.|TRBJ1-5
CASRPLTDSNQPQHF
TGTGCCAGCAGACCGTTAACCGACAGCAATCAGCCCCAGCATTTT
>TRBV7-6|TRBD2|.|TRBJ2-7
CASSPGWPSGSYEQYF
TGTGCCAGCAGCCCCGGGTGGCCTAGCGGGAGCTACGAGCAGTACTTC
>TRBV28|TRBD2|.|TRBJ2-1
CASREGLAGEGAYNEQFF
TGTGCCAGCAGGGAGGGACTAGCGGGAGAAGGGGCCTACAATGAGCAGTTCTTC
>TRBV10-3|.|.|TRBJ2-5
CAISVRGVGETQYF
TGTGCCATCAGTGTTAGGGGAGTGGGGGAGACCCAGTACTTC
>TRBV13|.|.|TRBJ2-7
CASSPGYRVGDEQYF
TGTGCCAGCAGCCCCGGCTACCGCGTGGGGGACGAGCAGTACTTC
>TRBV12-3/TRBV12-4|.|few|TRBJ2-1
CASSLGRARGNNEQFF
TGTGCCAGCAGTTTGGGGAGGGCCAGGGGGAACAATGAGCAGTTCTTC
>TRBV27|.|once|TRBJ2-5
CASSPSGGGSYEQYF
TGTGCCAGCAGTCCGTCGGGCGGAGGGTCCTACGAGCAATACTTC
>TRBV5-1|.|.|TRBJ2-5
CASRPQPELTGPEYF
TGCGCCAGCAGGCCCCAGCCCGAGCTCACAGGGCCGGAGTACTTC
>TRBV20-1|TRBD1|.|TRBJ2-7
CSAVSGTGGYEQYF
TGCAGTGCTGTCTCCGGGACAGGGGGCTACGAGCAGTACTTC
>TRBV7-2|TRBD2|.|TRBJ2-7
CASSQRLAGAYEQYF
TGTGCCAGCAGCCAGCGACTAGCGGGAGCGTACGAGCAGTACTTC
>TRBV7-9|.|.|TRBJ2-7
CASSFAHRAYEQYF
TGTGCCAGCAGCTTCGCCCACCGAGCCTACGAGCAGTACTTC
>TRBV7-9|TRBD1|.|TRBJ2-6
CASSHSTGSGANVLTF
TGTGCCAGCAGCCATTCGACAGGGTCTGGGGCCAACGTCCTGACTTTC
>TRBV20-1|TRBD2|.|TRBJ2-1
CSGLADSLYNEQFF
TGCAGCGGGCTAGCGGACTCGCTATACAATGAGCAGTTCTTC
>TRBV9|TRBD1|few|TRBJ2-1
CASSVGTGDEQFF
TGTGCCAGCAGCGTAGGAACAGGGGATGAGCAGTTCTTC
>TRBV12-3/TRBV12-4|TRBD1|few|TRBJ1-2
CASSSRGPYGYTF
TGTGCCAGCAGTTCCAGGGGGCCCTATGGCTACACCTTC
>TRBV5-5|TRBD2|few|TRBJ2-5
CASNLSGRALETQYF
TGTGCCAGCAACCTTAGCGGGAGGGCCTTAGAGACCCAGTACTTC
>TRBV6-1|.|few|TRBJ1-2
CASGDLLYYGYTF
TGTGCCAGCGGGGACCTCCTATACTATGGCTACACCTTC
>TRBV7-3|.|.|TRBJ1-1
CASSLDGRENTEAFF
TGTGCCAGCAGCTTAGATGGGCGGGAGAACACTGAAGCTTTCTTT
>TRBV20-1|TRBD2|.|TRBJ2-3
CSTIGGGTPIGYTDTQYF
TGCAGTACTATTGGCGGGGGAACCCCCATAGGTTACACAGATACGCAGTATTTT
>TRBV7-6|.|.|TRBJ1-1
CASSAGDMNTEAFF
TGTGCCAGCAGCGCCGGGGACATGAACACTGAAGCTTTCTTT
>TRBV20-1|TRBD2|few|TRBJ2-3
CSARVRLAVSTDTQYF
TGCAGTGCTAGAGTTAGACTAGCGGTTAGCACAGATACGCAGTATTTT